What follows are 2 T cell receptor beta chains derived from one specimen sequenced in a study of early T cells in non-severe SARS-CoV-2 infection. One entry per CDR3 protein, called by TCRdb with MiXCR from the 5' RACE reads. This table has some 96,000 distinct CDR3 sequences, about 15% appearing once. Material for sequencing was whole blood. The receptor source for this set is an adult who was a healthcare worker with PCR-confirmed SARS-CoV-2 infection or an uninfected control (not recorded which).

This clonotype was recorded a few times. The genes are TRBV20-1 and TRBJ2-1; D possibly corresponds to TRBD2 (6 bases). The V end was cut by 0 bases, the J end by 10 bases, with 25 bases between. This CDR3 region has 17 residues. CDR1 DFQATT and CDR2 SNEGSKA come from the germline V gene (reference sequence). Here the CDR3 reads CSARDSLGGTRVIEQFF. In nucleotides, the CDR3 is TGCAGTGCTAGAGATTCCCTAGGAGGGACCCGAGTGATAGAGCAGTTCTTC.

This clonotype was seen more than once but under ten times. This chain joins TRBV4-2 and TRBJ2-3, with D perhaps matching TRBD1 or TRBD2 (6 bases each). The CDR3 length is 15 residues. V was shortened by 7 bases and J by 0 bases, with 14 bases between the two germline ends. Per the germline V gene, CDR1 is LGHNA and CDR2 is YNFKEQ. The CDR3 reads CASTRGRTSTDTQYF. CDR3 DNA: TGTGCCAGCACCCGGGGGCGGACTAGCACAGATACGCAGTATTTT.